The 29 T cell receptor beta chains reported below all come from one sample, sequenced in a study of regulatory T cells in long-lasting Graves disease (dated by TCRdb to 2020 to 2023). The receptor library was made with multiplex PCR. Reads for this sample came from an Illumina HiSeq 4000. TCR beta libraries were built with iRepertoire HTBI primers and Arm-PCR amplification of CDR3 regions. TCRdb reworked the public reads: Q25 trimming with fastp, MiXCR clone assembly, productive beta chains retained. Entries are consolidated by CDR3 protein sequence, retaining the most common genes and DNA. A total of roughly 520,000 distinct CDR3 sequences appear in this sample, about 12% of them only once. The top ten constitute roughly 8.9% of the sample. The time point label for this specimen denotes: newly diagnosed GD, antithyroid drugs for less than 3 months. RNA was extracted from PBMCs in TRIzol for both TCR sequencing and RNA sequencing.

Another study also made use of these data, one on T cells in Graves' hyperthyroidism and ophthalmopathy.

The sample in question was peripheral blood mononuclear cells (PBMCs), obtained at new diagnosis, from a patient treated with antithyroid drugs. These receptors originate from a woman in her thirties with Graves disease. Donor details come from another sample of the same person, matched by shared clones.

The V gene is TRBV9, the J gene TRBJ2-2; weak D call: TRBD2 (7 bases). Trimming took off 2 bases at V and 4 bases at J, with 12 bases between the two ends. This CDR3 is 15 amino acids long. Germline CDR1 and CDR2: SGDLS and YYNGEE. The CDR3 here is CASSVGGLVTGELFF. In DNA form, the CDR3 reads TGTGCCAGCAGCGTGGGGGGGCTTGTCACCGGGGAGCTGTTTTTT.

This clonotype was seen at least ten times. This chain links TRBV29-1 with TRBJ1-6; 8 nucleotides agree with TRBD1. The V segment lost 7 bases and the J segment 5 bases; nucleotides outside the gene matches: 4. The CDR3 is made up of 13 amino acids. Germline CDR1 is SQVTM and CDR2 is ANQGSEA. The CDR3 spells CSARTGNNSPLHF. CDR3 nucleotide sequence: TGCAGCGCGCGGACAGGGAATAATTCACCCCTCCACTTT. The variable domain in full, completed from reference TRBV29-1 and TRBJ1-6, reads SAVISQKPSRDICQRGTSLTIQCQVDSQVTMMFWYRQQPGQSLTLIATANQGSEATYESGFVIDKFPISRPNLTFSTLTVSNMSPEDSSIYLCSARTGNNSPLHFGNGTRLTVT.

This clonotype was counted between two and nine times. The chain employs TRBV20-1 and TRBJ2-2; no clear D. Per the germline V gene, CDR1 is DFQATT and CDR2 is SNEGSKA (reference sequence). Trimming removed 3 bases at V and 2 bases at J, with 4 bases between. CDR3 size: 12 residues. DNA of the CDR3: TGCAGTGCTAGCCTAAACACCGGGGAGCTGTTTTTT. Translation gives CSASLNTGELFF.

Remarks on this clonotype: One base away lies a much larger clone, so this may be a sequencing read error. The chain links TRBV18 to TRBJ2-7; D unclear. Germline assignment: CDR1 KGHSH and CDR2 LQKENI. The CDR3 sequence is 13 residues long. CDR3 in amino acids: CASSPRVAYGQYF. The CDR3 nucleotides read TGTGCCAGCTCACCAAGGGTAGCCTACGGGCAGTACTTC.

V usage is TRBV7-9 and J usage is TRBJ2-3; the match to TRBD2 covers 10 bases. The CDR3 spans 17 residues. Looked up from germline, CDR1 is SEHNR and CDR2 is FQNEAQ (reference sequence). The J segment lost 0 bases and the V segment lost 4 bases, leaving 7 bases of the junction unmatched. In nucleotides, the CDR3 is TGTGCCAGCAGCTCTCCCGGGACTAGCGACAGCACAGATACGCAGTATTTT. Protein: CASSSPGTSDSTDTQYF.

This clonotype was seen repeatedly, ten times or more. The J gene is TRBJ1-1, the V gene TRBV6-2 or TRBV6-3, with D tentatively TRBD1 (5 bases). CDR1 and CDR2 from the germline V gene are MNHEY and SVGEGT. CDR3 length equals 19 residues. Trimming took off 7 bases at V and 0 bases at J, with 27 bases between the two ends. CDR3 nucleotides: TGTGCCAGCATCGGGGGGGGAATAACACCGCCCACTTTGAACACTGAAGCTTTCTTT. Translating it yields CASIGGGITPPTLNTEAFF.

The J gene is TRBJ1-5, the V gene TRBV5-6, with unresolved D. The CDR3 contains 14 residues. In germline, CDR1 is SGHDT, CDR2 YYEEEE. The germline V and J ends were trimmed by 4 bases and 1 base, with 9 bases remaining between them. The CDR3 region is CASSAGWSNQPQHF. CDR3 coding DNA: TGTGCCAGCAGCGCCGGATGGAGCAATCAGCCCCAGCATTTT.

CDR3 in amino acids: CASSLDIIGGNTIYF. The CDR3 DNA reads TGTGCCAGCAGCTTAGACATTATAGGAGGAAACACCATATATTTT. The chain is built from TRBV11-2 and TRBJ1-3, with D hard to call. Trimming stripped 0 bases from V and 4 bases from J, with 10 bases between. The CDR3 consists of 15 residues. Germline V gives CDR1 SGHAT, CDR2 FQNNGV.

This clonotype showed up many times. The gene calls are TRBV6-5 and TRBJ1-4; D possibly corresponds to TRBD1 (5 bases). The V end was cut by 2 bases, the J end by 6 bases, with 10 bases between. Per the germline V gene, CDR1 is MNHEY and CDR2 is SVGAGI. The CDR3 is made up of 14 amino acids. CDR3 in amino acids: CASSYIRGDEKLFF. The CDR3, as DNA: TGTGCCAGCAGTTACATAAGGGGCGATGAAAAACTGTTTTTT.

This clonotype was seen a few times. At one end the junction does not follow the germline gene, possibly because of a read error. J is TRBJ2-7 and V is TRBV5-1, with 11 bases identical to TRBD2. Germline loops: CDR1 SGHRS, CDR2 YFSETQ. The CDR3 extends over 13 amino acids. CDR3 DNA: TGCGCCAGCAGCCCCGAGACTAGCGGGGTCCTAAGGTTC. This translates into CASSPETSGVLRF. The full variable domain, in which reference TRBV5-1 and TRBJ2-7 provide the parts outside the CDR3, is KAGVTQTPRYLIKTRGQQVTLSCSPISGHRSVSWYQQTPGQGLQFLFEYFSETQRNKGNFPGRFSGRQFSNSRSEMNVSTLELGDSALYLCASSPETSGVLRFGPGTRLTVT.

This clonotype was seen at least ten times. The chain recombines TRBV7-9 with TRBJ2-7, with 7 bases identical to TRBD2. The CDR3 is 13 amino acids. CDR1 SEHNR and CDR2 FQNEAQ come from the germline V gene (reference sequence). With V trimmed by 5 bases and J by 5 bases, 6 bases remained unmatched. CDR3 bases: TGTGCCAGCAGCCGTGTAGCGGGTCACGAGCAGTACTTC. Amino acid sequence: CASSRVAGHEQYF.

This clonotype was seen ten or more times. The chain has TRBV18 and TRBJ1-2; D not certain. From germline, CDR1 is KGHSH and CDR2 LQKENI. The CDR3 has 16 amino acids. Trimming removed 1 base from V and 3 bases from J, with 15 bases in between. The CDR3 sequence is CASSPLAAEAHYGYTF. The CDR3 region has the DNA TGTGCCAGCTCACCACTGGCAGCGGAGGCTCACTATGGCTACACCTTC.

This clonotype showed up many times. The V and J genes are TRBV12-3 or TRBV12-4 and TRBJ2-3; the D gene is possibly TRBD2 (6 bases). Trimming removed 5 bases from V and 1 base from J, with 16 bases in between. This CDR3 spans 16 amino acids. In nucleotides, the CDR3 is TGTGCCAGCAGTCCTCTGAGCGGGCTTGGCACAGATACGCAGTATTTT. This encodes CASSPLSGLGTDTQYF.

This clonotype showed up many times. This chain links TRBV30 with TRBJ2-1; possibly TRBD1 for D (6 bases). Germline V gene sequence: CDR1 GTSNPN, CDR2 SVGIG (reference sequence). Deletions cut 1 base from V and 2 bases from J, with 15 bases between. CDR3 length: 16 residues. DNA of the CDR3: TGTGCCTGGAGTGGAATAACCGGGACAACCTACAATGAGCAGTTCTTC. This translates into CAWSGITGTTYNEQFF.

Points on this clonotype: The likely explanation is a read error, given a far larger clone one base away. The chain has TRBV7-8 and TRBJ2-7; weak D call: TRBD1 (6 bases). The CDR3 loop spans 12 amino acids. Germline lookup yields CDR1 SGHVS and CDR2 FQNEAQ. CDR3: CASIGTNYGQYF. As DNA, the CDR3 is TGTGCCAGCATTGGGACAAACTACGGGCAGTACTTC.

This clonotype was observed a handful of times. The chain recombines TRBV7-8 with TRBJ2-5; no clear D gene. CDR1 and CDR2 (germline): SGHVS, FQNEAQ. V dropped 7 bases and J dropped 2 bases, with 14 bases sitting between them. The CDR3 sequence is 14 residues long. The CDR3 nucleotides are TGTGCCAGCACCCGTTTGGCTTGGCAAGAGACCCAGTACTTC. This translates into CASTRLAWQETQYF.

This clonotype was detected many times. The chain couples TRBV7-8 to TRBJ2-3; D remains ambiguous. Between the trimmed V and J ends, which lost 6 bases and 1 base, there was a span of 11 bases. CDR1 SGHVS and CDR2 FQNEAQ come from the germline V gene. The CDR3 runs 14 residues. This CDR3 is CASSHLAGTDTQYF. As DNA, the CDR3 is TGTGCCAGCAGTCACCTCGCTGGCACAGATACGCAGTATTTT.

The chain carries TRBV29-1 and TRBJ1-2, with D perhaps TRBD1 (5 bases). Deletions cut 0 bases from V and 3 bases from J, with 23 bases between. In germline, CDR1 is SQVTM, CDR2 ANQGSEA. This CDR3 has 18 amino acids. DNA of the CDR3: TGCAGCGTTGAAGATTGGTTAGAGGGGCGCAGCTCCCACTATGGCTACACCTTC. Its protein product is CSVEDWLEGRSSHYGYTF.

The chain uses TRBV28 and TRBJ1-5; D gene unclear. Germline CDR1 is MDHEN and CDR2 is SYDVKM. The V end lost 9 bases, the J end lost 2 bases, and 14 bases lay between the germline ends. This CDR3 has 14 residues. CDR3 sequence reads: CASKGIGGNQPQHF. DNA of the CDR3: TGTGCCAGTAAAGGAATCGGCGGCAATCAGCCCCAGCATTTT.

This clonotype was counted many times. The chain links TRBV30 to TRBJ2-2, with D hard to call. The CDR3 sequence is 12 residues long. Trimming stripped 7 bases from V and 6 bases from J, with 12 bases between. Germline assignment: CDR1 GTSNPN and CDR2 SVGIG (reference sequence). This CDR3 reads CASYVGSGELFF. CDR3 bases: TGTGCCTCTTACGTTGGGTCCGGGGAGCTGTTTTTT.

This chain uses TRBV5-5 with TRBJ1-5, with 7 bases fitting TRBD1. CDR3 length: 14 amino acids. The germline V gene has CDR1 SGHKS and CDR2 YYEKEE (reference sequence). The V segment lost 4 bases and the J segment 4 bases; nucleotides outside the gene matches: 5. The CDR3 loop is CASSLRGENQPQHF. CDR3 sequence (DNA): TGTGCCAGCAGCCTCAGGGGGGAGAATCAGCCCCAGCATTTT.

This clonotype was picked up many times. V gene TRBV24-1 combines with J gene TRBJ1-1, with D hard to call. Germline values: CDR1 KGHDR, CDR2 SFDVKD. Deletions cut 9 bases from V and 0 bases from J, with 10 bases between. This CDR3 contains 13 residues. The CDR3 spells CATRGPLNTEAFF. Here the CDR3 DNA reads TGTGCCACCCGAGGACCCCTGAACACTGAAGCTTTCTTT.

This clonotype came up many times. This chain joins TRBV15 and TRBJ1-2; D gene uncertain. This CDR3 has 15 amino acids. Per the germline V gene, CDR1 is LNHNV and CDR2 is YYDKDF (reference sequence). The germline V and J ends were trimmed by 0 bases and 5 bases, with 13 bases remaining between them. As DNA, the CDR3 is TGTGCCACCAGCAGAGATCTGGGTGGTGGGTATGGCTACACCTTC. It is translated as CATSRDLGGGYGYTF.

In this sample, this clonotype turned up many times. The chain carries TRBV2 and TRBJ2-3, with D tentatively TRBD1 or TRBD2 (5 bases each). CDR1 is SNHLY and CDR2 is FYNNEI in the germline V gene. The CDR3 length is 14 residues. Trimming took off 6 bases at V and 2 bases at J, with 12 bases between the two ends. DNA of the CDR3: TGTGCCAGCAGCGGGGACCGATTCACAGATACGCAGTATTTT. Amino acids: CASSGDRFTDTQYF.

This clonotype came up many times. The chain has TRBV6-1 and TRBJ2-1, with 8 bases identical to TRBD2. Germline CDR1 and CDR2: MNHNS and SASEGT. The CDR3 has 15 amino acids. The ends lost 6 bases at V and 4 bases at J; junction bases unmatched: 8. CDR3 residues: CASRPLAGAYNEQFF. CDR3 in DNA: TGTGCCAGCAGGCCTCTAGCGGGCGCTTACAATGAGCAGTTCTTC.

This clonotype was seen repeatedly, ten times or more. This chain links TRBV29-1 with TRBJ2-7; the D is unclear. The V and J ends lost 4 bases and 0 bases respectively, with 16 bases between them. Germline values: CDR1 SQVTM, CDR2 ANQGSEA. The CDR3 has 15 residues. The CDR3 bases are TGCAGCGTTGTTCCCTCGGCTGCCAGCTCCTACGAGCAGTACTTC. Encoded protein: CSVVPSAASSYEQYF.

This clonotype occurred many times. This chain joins TRBV2 and TRBJ1-1; no reliable D call. Per germline, CDR1 SNHLY and CDR2 FYNNEI. This CDR3 is built from 13 residues. V was shortened by 6 bases and J by 1 base, with 9 bases between the two germline ends. The CDR3 loop is CASRSTANTEAFF. The CDR3 DNA follows: TGTGCCAGCAGATCCACTGCGAACACTGAAGCTTTCTTT.

This clonotype was seen many times. This chain uses TRBV11-2 with TRBJ1-2; perhaps TRBD1 as D (6 bases). Trimming removed 1 base at V and 3 bases at J, with 18 bases between. CDR3 length: 17 amino acids. The germline V gene has CDR1 SGHAT and CDR2 FQNNGV. The DNA of the CDR3 is TGTGCCAGCAGCTTAGCGGGGGCGTCTACACTTGACTATGGCTACACCTTC. As protein: CASSLAGASTLDYGYTF.

Notes on this clonotype: Mismatch with germline at one junction end may stem from a read error. This rearrangement joins TRBV2 to TRBJ1-1; TRBD1 matches at 10 bases. The germline V gene encodes CDR1 SNHLY and CDR2 FYNNEI. This CDR3 spans 21 amino acids. CDR3 sequence (DNA): TGTGCCAGCAGCGAAGATTTGTGGGACAGGGGTTTTAAGGGCGTGAACACTGAAGCTTTCTTT. Translated, it gives CASSEDLWDRGFKGVNTEAFF.